These 21 T cell receptor beta chains share one sample of origin, sequenced in a study of naive and memory T cell subsets. An equimolar mix of two oligonucleotides served as the beta constant-region primer for TRBC1 and TRBC2. Ligated cDNA was amplified by four rounds of PCR with nested alpha and beta constant-region primers and SP2. TCRdb ran MiXCR on the UMI-ligation and nested PCR reads and lists one entry per CDR3 protein. This table holds just over 80,000 distinct CDR3 sequences, 9% found once. Sequencing input: naive CD8+ T cells from blood. These TCRs come from a human donor in good health.

This clonotype was picked up a small number of times. J is TRBJ2-3 and V is TRBV28, with TRBD2 matching 8 bases. The CDR3 is 19 residues long. Germline loops: CDR1 MDHEN, CDR2 SYDVKM. J lost 5 bases, V lost 2 bases, and 18 bases had no gene match. The CDR3 is CASSLPTGGGDGRRDTQYF. The CDR3 bases are TGTGCCAGCAGTTTACCCACGGGAGGGGGGGACGGAAGAAGAGATACGCAGTATTTT.

This clonotype has only one observation. A much bigger clone sits one base away, suggesting this may be a read error. The chain is built from TRBV15 and TRBJ2-2; tentative D call: TRBD2 (6 bases). The germline gives CDR1 LNHNV, CDR2 YYDKDF (reference sequence). Trimming left V 4 bases short and J 9 bases short, with 15 bases between. This CDR3 contains 14 residues. CDR3 sequence (DNA): TGTGCCACCAGCAACCGGGACTGCGGCAGGGAGCTGTTTTTT. This encodes CATSNRDCGRELFF.

This clonotype has a handful of counts. The genes are TRBV12-3 or TRBV12-4 and TRBJ2-7; D uncertain. This CDR3 has 13 amino acids. V was clipped by 5 bases and J by 3 bases, with 11 bases between them. CDR3 in DNA: TGTGCCAGCAGTGGTGGTGCAGGCTACGAGCAGTACTTC. It yields the protein CASSGGAGYEQYF.

In its sample, this clonotype was seen many times. V is TRBV5-4 and J is TRBJ2-7; 12 nucleotides agree with TRBD2. The CDR3 consists of 15 residues. The V gene's germline CDR1 is SGHNT and CDR2 YYREEE (reference sequence). V lost 4 bases, J lost 2 bases, and 4 bases stayed unmatched. CDR3 sequence: CASSPTSGSTYEQYF. CDR3 coding DNA: TGTGCCAGCAGCCCGACTAGCGGGAGTACCTACGAGCAGTACTTC.

This clonotype was recorded many times. The chain has TRBV12-3 or TRBV12-4 and TRBJ2-7; 8 bases line up with TRBD1. Losses at the gene ends were 4 bases for V and 4 bases for J; bases not matched to a gene: 6. The CDR3 is 14 amino acids. The CDR3 nucleotides read TGTGCCAGCAGTTCAGGGGGCCTAACATACGAGCAGTACTTC. This translates into CASSSGGLTYEQYF.

This chain joins TRBV12-5 and TRBJ2-1, with 11 bases that match TRBD2. This CDR3 is 17 amino acids long. The germline V gene encodes CDR1 LGHNT and CDR2 FRNRAP. Germline trimming cut 4 bases from V and 4 bases from J; bases unmatched to any gene: 9. The CDR3 nucleotides read TGTGCTAGTGGTTGGATGCCGGGACTAGCGGATTACAATGAGCAGTTCTTC. As protein: CASGWMPGLADYNEQFF.

This clonotype was counted at least ten times. The chain is built from TRBV7-9 and TRBJ2-7; TRBD1 matches at 7 bases. CDR3 length: 13 residues. V dropped 5 bases and J dropped 4; count of bases not matched to a gene: 5. Germline V gene data show CDR1 as SEHNR and CDR2 as FQNEAQ (reference sequence). The CDR3 loop is CASSEGQTYEQYF. The CDR3 DNA reads as TGTGCCAGCAGCGAGGGACAGACGTACGAGCAGTACTTC.

This clonotype was detected only a few times. This sequence joins TRBV18 and TRBJ1-1; perhaps TRBD1 as D (6 bases). The CDR3 has 17 amino acids. V lost 2 bases and J 0 bases, leaving 16 bases between the germline ends. Germline V gives CDR1 KGHSH, CDR2 LQKENI. The CDR3 protein is CASSPVAVRDMNTEAFF. The CDR3 DNA reads TGTGCCAGCTCACCAGTCGCGGTTCGGGACATGAACACTGAAGCTTTCTTT.

This clonotype was recorded a few times. CDR3 DNA sequence: TGCAGTGCTAGAATCCCCGGGTTGGCGGGAGGCCTCTCCTACGAGCAGTACTTC. It encodes CSARIPGLAGGLSYEQYF. This chain joins TRBV20-1 and TRBJ2-7; 8 bases are shared with TRBD2. Germline V CDR1 and CDR2: DFQATT, SNEGSKA (reference sequence). V shed 2 bases, J shed 0 bases, and the junction held 15 bases outside the gene matches. This CDR3 is 18 amino acids long.

The chain links TRBV7-9 to TRBJ2-7; D call uncertain. The V and J ends lost 5 bases and 5 bases respectively, with 10 bases between them. Germline CDR1 reads SEHNR; CDR2 reads FQNEAQ (reference sequence). The CDR3 is 12 residues long. CDR3 bases: TGTGCCAGCAGCCCGCCGGTCCACGAGCAGTACTTC. Its protein is CASSPPVHEQYF.

This clonotype was observed a few times. The rearrangement uses TRBV29-1 and TRBJ2-1; D is perhaps TRBD1 (6 bases). Germline V gene lookup returns CDR1 SQVTM and CDR2 ANQGSEA. V was shortened by 5 bases and J by 7 bases, with 12 bases between the two germline ends. The CDR3 length is 12 residues. The CDR3 DNA sequence: TGCAGCGTTCCTCCTCAGGGGAATGAGCAGTTCTTC. Translation gives CSVPPQGNEQFF.

For this clonotype: A read error may be the cause here, since a much bigger clone is one base away. The CDR3 spells CASSPERRSYEQYF. The CDR3 nucleotides are TGTGCCAGCAGCCCAGAACGGCGCTCCTACGAGCAGTACTTC. This rearrangement joins TRBV7-6 to TRBJ2-7; D is undetermined. The CDR3 spans 14 residues. Germline V gene data show CDR1 as SGHVS and CDR2 as FNYEAQ. V lost 5 bases and J lost 0, with 11 bases in between.

This sequence joins TRBV3-1 and TRBJ1-4; unclear D gene. CDR3 length: 16 residues. CDR1 LGHDT and CDR2 YNNKEL come from the germline V gene (reference sequence). Trimming removed 0 bases from V and 2 bases from J, with 10 bases in between. CDR3 loop: CASSQDSRVTNEKLFF. CDR3 nucleotide sequence: TGTGCCAGCAGCCAAGATTCCCGAGTGACTAATGAAAAACTGTTTTTT.

V gene TRBV28 combines with J gene TRBJ2-7, with a tentative D call TRBD1 (5 bases). The CDR3 length is 14 residues. The germline CDR1 and CDR2 sequences are MDHEN and SYDVKM. V lost 6 bases, J lost 3 bases, and 15 bases lay in between. Here the CDR3 reads CASRDIRAGYEQYF. The CDR3 DNA is TGTGCCAGCAGGGACATTAGAGCCGGCTACGAGCAGTACTTC.

V and J are TRBV2 and TRBJ2-1, with unresolved D. With 7 bases removed from V and 12 bases from J, the gap between germline ends came to 13 bases. Germline-derived CDR1 and CDR2 are SNHLY and FYNNEI. This CDR3 contains 11 residues. The CDR3 here is CASITSGAQFF. The CDR3 DNA sequence: TGTGCCAGCATCACAAGTGGCGCGCAGTTCTTC.

The chain uses TRBV3-1 and TRBJ2-7; no definite D call. The V and J ends lost 1 base and 7 bases respectively, with 8 bases between them. The CDR3 loop spans 12 amino acids. Germline lookup yields CDR1 LGHDT and CDR2 YNNKEL (reference sequence). CDR3: CASSQADGEQYF. The CDR3 nucleotides read TGTGCCAGCAGCCAAGCGGATGGGGAGCAGTACTTC.

This clonotype was recorded at least ten times. The chain couples TRBV4-2 to TRBJ2-3, with D perhaps matching TRBD2 (7 bases). Germline CDR1 LGHNA, CDR2 YNFKEQ. V was pared by 0 bases and J by 0 bases, with 16 bases between. The CDR3 has 18 amino acids. The CDR3 bases are TGTGCCAGCAGCCAAGAACGTGGAGGGGGGGATAGCACAGATACGCAGTATTTT. The encoded protein is CASSQERGGGDSTDTQYF.

The V gene is TRBV7-9, the J gene TRBJ2-7, with D perhaps TRBD1 or TRBD2 (6 bases each). The CDR3 has 13 amino acids. V was clipped by 7 bases and J by 7 bases, with 17 bases between them. Germline V lookup: CDR1 SEHNR, CDR2 FQNEAQ (reference sequence). The CDR3 protein is CASIPPRGTEQYF. DNA of the CDR3: TGTGCCAGCATCCCTCCGAGGGGGACTGAGCAGTACTTC.

V gene TRBV11-2 combines with J gene TRBJ1-1; no firm D call. Between the trimmed V and J ends, which lost 3 bases and 5 bases, there was a span of 13 bases. The CDR3 contains 14 residues. Germline CDR1 is SGHAT and CDR2 is FQNNGV. CDR3 sequence (DNA): TGTGCCAGCAGCTTTGTGGAGTTTGGGACTGAAGCTTTCTTT. It yields the protein CASSFVEFGTEAFF.

This clonotype was seen many times. A junction end diverges from the germline sequence, so it may reflect a read error. The rearrangement links TRBV10-2 to TRBJ2-7; D uncertain. Germline CDR1 reads WSHSY; CDR2 reads SAAADI. The CDR3 has 11 amino acids. In DNA, the CDR3 is TGCGCCAGCGGTGAAACCTACGAGCAGTACTTC. This gives the protein CASGETYEQYF.

This chain uses TRBV6-5 with TRBJ2-1; D is undetermined. Per the germline V gene, CDR1 is MNHEY and CDR2 is SVGAGI. This CDR3 is 12 amino acids long. V lost 3 bases, J lost 9 bases, and 9 bases lay in between. The CDR3 loop is CASSYLGGEQFF. CDR3 nucleotides: TGTGCCAGCAGTTATTTGGGCGGTGAGCAGTTCTTC.